A single sample is the source of the 13 T cell receptor beta chains below, sequenced in a study of T cells in Graves' hyperthyroidism and ophthalmopathy. TCR beta CDR3 sequences were amplified from RNA transcripts. Primed by the HTBI set, a first-round RT-PCR was run on the TCR CDR3. Using its own MiXCR run on the multiplex PCR reads, TCRdb lists one record per CDR3 protein. Among roughly 740,000 distinct CDR3 sequences listed, about a sixth were seen once. The sample taken for sequencing was blood. All receptors come from a man aged 18 to 35 with Graves' hyperthyroidism.

This clonotype was counted ten times or more. The chain recombines TRBV10-3 with TRBJ2-7, with D perhaps matching TRBD2 (6 bases). CDR1 and CDR2 (germline): ENHRY, SYGVKD. V was pared by 3 bases and J by 3 bases, with 12 bases between. The CDR3 length is 14 residues. CDR3 loop: CAISDIRLVYEQYF. The CDR3 DNA sequence: TGTGCCATCAGTGATATCCGACTAGTCTACGAGCAGTACTTC.

To note about this clonotype: A much larger clonotype is one base distant, so this may be a read error. The V gene is TRBV28, the J gene TRBJ2-1, with unresolved D. The CDR3 contains 14 residues. CDR1 is MDHEN and CDR2 is SYDVKM in the germline V gene. CDR3 sequence: CAGSLRSSYNEQFF. The DNA for the CDR3 is TGTGCCGGCAGTTTAAGGAGCTCCTACAATGAGCAGTTCTTC. The full variable domain, with the rest looked up from reference TRBV28 and TRBJ2-1, is DVKVTQSSRYLVKRTGEKVFLECVQDMDHENMFWYRQDPGLGLRLIYFSYDVKMKEKGDIPEGYSVSREKKERFSLILESASTNQTSMYLCAGSLRSSYNEQFFGPGTRLTVL.

This clonotype was detected ten times or more. The chain joins TRBV6-5 to TRBJ1-1, with D maybe TRBD1 (5 bases). This CDR3 contains 16 residues. The V gene lost 1 base and the J gene lost 3 bases, with 15 bases spanning the gap. Germline V gene data show CDR1 as MNHEY and CDR2 as SVGAGI. The CDR3 reads CASSYYAGGVDTEAFF. The DNA for the CDR3 is TGTGCCAGCAGTTACTACGCGGGGGGTGTTGACACTGAAGCTTTCTTT.

This clonotype was seen a handful of times. The J gene is TRBJ1-6, the V gene TRBV20-1; tentative D call: TRBD1 (5 bases). The germline V gene has CDR1 DFQATT and CDR2 SNEGSKA (reference sequence). Deletions cut 1 base from V and 7 bases from J, with 11 bases between. This CDR3 has 14 residues. The chain's CDR3 is CSARGGRRNSPLHF. The CDR3 nucleotides are TGCAGTGCTAGAGGGGGCAGGAGGAATTCACCCCTCCACTTT.

This clonotype came up a few times. The DNA for the CDR3 is TGTGCCAGCAGCGCGCCACCTTTGGGACTAGCGGGAGCAGACGATACGCAGTATTTT. Protein: CASSAPPLGLAGADDTQYF. The rearrangement uses TRBV9 and TRBJ2-3, with TRBD2 matching over 14 bases. The V gene end was trimmed by 3 bases and the J gene end by 6 bases; junction bases not matched to a gene: 15. Looked up from germline, CDR1 is SGDLS and CDR2 is YYNGEE. This CDR3 contains 19 residues.

The chain carries TRBV11-1 and TRBJ2-6; no clear D gene. Germline-derived CDR1 and CDR2 are SGHAT and FQDESV (reference sequence). Trimming stripped 5 bases from V and 1 base from J, with 12 bases between. This CDR3 has 16 amino acids. CDR3 loop: CASSDGPRSGANVLTF. In DNA, the CDR3 is TGTGCCAGCAGCGATGGTCCCCGGTCTGGGGCCAACGTCCTGACTTTC.

This clonotype appeared many times. This chain uses TRBV27 with TRBJ2-7, with D tentatively TRBD2 (5 bases). Trimming pared 6 bases from V and 1 base from J, leaving 13 bases between. The CDR3 spans 14 residues. The V gene's germline CDR1 is MNHEY and CDR2 SMNVEV (reference sequence). The CDR3 region is CASREADGSYEQYF. The CDR3 DNA follows: TGTGCCAGCAGGGAGGCTGACGGTTCCTACGAGCAGTACTTC.

This clonotype was counted ten times or more. The chain is built from TRBV28 and TRBJ1-1; D remains unclear. Per the germline V gene, CDR1 is MDHEN and CDR2 is SYDVKM. Between the trimmed V and J ends, which lost 6 bases and 0 bases, there was a span of 14 bases. The CDR3 has 15 residues. The CDR3 nucleotides are TGTGCCAGCAGCCCGTTTTTGCTCTTGAACACTGAAGCTTTCTTT. Translating it yields CASSPFLLLNTEAFF.

Notes on this clonotype: A read error may be the cause here, since a much bigger clone is one base away. V gene TRBV28 combines with J gene TRBJ2-3; a weak D match, TRBD1 (5 bases). The DNA end favors TRBJ1-5, so the J call may be wrong. The CDR3 runs 13 residues. The germline V gene has CDR1 MDHEN and CDR2 SYDVKM. CDR3 nucleotides: TGTGCCAGCACCCAAGAGGGGCCAGATACGCAGCATTTT. This sequence encodes CASTQEGPDTQHF.

At least ten counts were recorded for this clonotype. The gene calls are TRBV12-3 or TRBV12-4 and TRBJ2-3, with a weak D call TRBD1 (6 bases). This CDR3 comprises 17 residues. V was pared by 3 bases and J by 3 bases, with 19 bases between. CDR3 in DNA: TGTGCCAGCAGTTTTACGACAGGAACTCTAGGGACAGATACGCAGTATTTT. It encodes CASSFTTGTLGTDTQYF.

This clonotype appeared many times. The V gene is TRBV20-1, the J gene TRBJ2-7; TRBD2 matches 10 bases. CDR3 size: 13 residues. The junction had 7 bases not matched to a gene; V was cut back by 4 bases and J by 7 bases. CDR1 is DFQATT, CDR2 SNEGSKA, per germline (reference sequence). CDR3: CSANKREGGEQYF. For the CDR3, the DNA is TGCAGTGCTAATAAGCGGGAGGGCGGGGAGCAGTACTTC.

V gene TRBV15 combines with J gene TRBJ1-6; D is uncertain. The V end was cut by 4 bases, the J end by 7 bases, with 5 bases between. CDR1 LNHNV and CDR2 YYDKDF come from the germline V gene (reference sequence). This CDR3 spans 12 amino acids. This chain's CDR3 is CATSTSNSPLHF. CDR3 DNA: TGTGCCACCAGCACATCCAATTCACCCCTCCACTTT.

This clonotype was picked up a small number of times. The chain carries TRBV20-1 and TRBJ2-1; TRBD2 matches 7 bases. V dropped 0 bases and J dropped 9; count of bases not matched to a gene: 11. Per germline, CDR1 DFQATT and CDR2 SNEGSKA (reference sequence). CDR3 size: 15 residues. This CDR3 is CSARDLAGQGSEQFF. The DNA for the CDR3 is TGCAGTGCTAGAGATTTAGCGGGCCAGGGAAGTGAGCAGTTCTTC.